Listed here are 27 T cell receptor beta chains from one sample, sequenced in a study of T cell clonality in common variable immunodeficiency. Repertoires were generated with immunoSEQ multiplex PCR, while TCRdb's copy carries only in-frame clones and drops some. The sample is made up of approximately 40,000 clones, none counted only once. Source material: peripheral blood mononuclear cells. These receptors were obtained from a person aged 18-70 years in good health.

This clone was detected ten times or more. The read terminates 3 residues ahead of where the CDR3 ends, so the germline J gene completes it. The chain has TRBV6-2 or TRBV6-3 and TRBJ2-1; the D is unclear. The V end lost 7 bases, the J end lost 4 bases, and 11 bases lay between the germline ends. The CDR3 is 13 amino acids. The germline CDR1 and CDR2 sequences are MNHEY and SVGEGT. CDR3 DNA (partial): TGTGCCAGCACCCTCAGGAGATACAATGAG. It codes for CASTLRRYNE. In full, the CDR3 is CASTLRRYNEQFF.

This clone was picked up many times. With the read ending 3 residues before the CDR3 end, the germline J gene is used to fill in that end. V and J are TRBV19 and TRBJ2-3; 8 bases align to TRBD2. Trimming at V came to 1 base and at J to 2 bases, leaving 5 bases not matched to a gene. Germline loops: CDR1 LNHDA, CDR2 SQIVND (reference sequence). This CDR3 has 16 amino acids. The sequenced CDR3 bases are TGTGCCAGTAGTATAGGCACTAGCGGTTACACAGATACG. Amino acids: CASSIGTSGYTDT. Given in full, the CDR3 is CASSIGTSGYTDTQYF.

The sample holds many counts of this clone. The read gets to within 3 residues of the CDR3 end, and the germline J gene fills in the rest. The chain uses TRBV2 and TRBJ1-5; tentatively, D is TRBD1 (6 bases). Germline-derived CDR1 and CDR2 are SNHLY and FYNNEI. The ends were cut back, 7 bases at V and 2 bases at J, with 12 bases in the middle. This CDR3 has 14 residues. The CDR3 region is CASKLRQGNQPQHF. The CDR3 bases that were read are TGTGCCAGCAAGTTACGACAGGGCAATCAGCCC.

This clone was observed many times. The read terminates 3 residues before the CDR3 end, so the remaining end is supplied by the germline J gene. V is TRBV11-2 and J is TRBJ2-3; the match to TRBD2 covers 13 bases. Looked up from germline, CDR1 is SGHAT and CDR2 is FQNNGV. With 6 bases clipped from V and 5 bases from J, the junction kept 5 bases outside the gene matches. The CDR3 covers 15 residues. This chain's CDR3 is CASREGTSGIDTQYF. CDR3 DNA, as far as it was read: TGTGCCAGCAGGGAAGGGACTAGCGGGATAGATACG.

This clone was seen ten or more times. The observed sequence ends 3 residues before the CDR3 terminus, with the missing tail filled in from the germline J gene. The chain uses TRBV5-1 and TRBJ2-7; 10 nucleotides line up with TRBD1. Germline lookup yields CDR1 SGHRS and CDR2 YFSETQ. J was trimmed by 2 bases and V by 4 bases; bases with no gene match: 6. The CDR3 is made up of 15 amino acids. CDR3 amino acids: CASSTAGTGAYEQYF. Partial CDR3 DNA: TGCGCCAGCAGCACCGCCGGGACAGGGGCCTACGAG.

This clone was seen repeatedly, ten times or more. The germline gene is not matched at one end of the junction; a read error may be the cause. Coverage ceases 3 residues before the CDR3 finishes, and the germline J gene fills in the end. The gene calls are TRBV4-2 and TRBJ2-1; 7 nucleotides align to TRBD2. The CDR3 totals 15 residues. The V gene's germline CDR1 is LGHNA and CDR2 YNFKEQ. CDR3 in amino acids: CASSQGSGSHNEQFF. The sequenced part of the CDR3 DNA is TGCGCCAGCAGCCAAGGTAGCGGGTCTCACAATGAG.

In its sample, this clone was seen many times. The missing CDR3 end, 3 residues past where the read stops, is filled in from the germline J gene. This chain joins TRBV20-1 and TRBJ2-5; D remains unclear. Trimming took off 5 bases at V and 4 bases at J, with 20 bases between the two ends. Looked up from germline, CDR1 is DFQATT and CDR2 is SNEGSKA (reference sequence). CDR3 length: 15 amino acids. The CDR3 bases that were read are TGCAGTGCTGGTCTCAGAGGTCGCACCCGAGAGACC. Amino acid sequence: CSAGLRGRTRET. The whole CDR3 protein reads CSAGLRGRTRETQYF.

This clone has at least ten counts. The read falls 3 residues short of the CDR3 end, and the missing part is taken from the germline J gene. The rearrangement uses TRBV18 and TRBJ1-2; 9 bases agree with TRBD1. The junction had 13 bases not matched to a gene; V was cut back by 8 bases and J by 3 bases. This CDR3 has 16 residues. Germline CDR1 and CDR2: KGHSH and LQKENI. CDR3 amino acids: CASTRDRARWDYGYTF. CDR3 bases read: TGTGCCAGCACTCGGGACAGGGCTCGGTGGGACTATGGC.

This clone was seen many times. The read gets to within 3 residues of the CDR3 end, and the germline J gene fills in the rest. V is TRBV18 and J is TRBJ2-7; 9 bases agree with TRBD2. With 2 bases clipped from V and 5 bases from J, the junction kept 7 bases outside the gene matches. This CDR3 comprises 15 residues. Germline CDR1 KGHSH, CDR2 LQKENI. The CDR3 here is CASSPGSGRRDEQYF. The part of the CDR3 DNA that was read is TGTGCCAGCTCACCAGGCAGCGGGAGGAGGGACGAG.

This clone was seen ten or more times. The read halts 3 residues ahead of the CDR3 end, with the missing end drawn from the germline J gene. The chain recombines TRBV20-1 with TRBJ2-7; 7 bases are shared with TRBD2. Germline CDR1 DFQATT, CDR2 SNEGSKA (reference sequence). J lost 3 bases, V lost 1 base, and 6 bases had no gene match. The CDR3 loop spans 14 amino acids. CDR3 DNA (partial): TGCAGTGCTAGAGGAGCGAGCGGGGTCTACGAG. Protein: CSARGASGVYE. The full CDR3 sequence reads CSARGASGVYEQYF.

This clone was seen at least ten times. From the germline J gene comes the end of the CDR3, since the read stops 3 residues before it. The V and J genes are TRBV12-3 or TRBV12-4 and TRBJ2-3; 10 nucleotides match TRBD1. This CDR3 region has 17 residues. The V and J ends lost 4 bases and 2 bases, in that order; junction bases with no gene match: 9. CDR3 DNA, as far as it was read: TGTGCCAGCAGTTGGGGACAGGGGTTTGGGAACACAGATACG. Protein: CASSWGQGFGNTDT. The whole CDR3 sequence reads CASSWGQGFGNTDTQYF.

This clone was seen ten or more times. The missing CDR3 end, 3 residues past where the read stops, is filled in from the germline J gene. The chain joins TRBV5-1 to TRBJ2-1; tentative D call: TRBD1 (6 bases). The CDR3 consists of 15 residues. From germline, CDR1 is SGHRS and CDR2 YFSETQ. The ends were cut back, 4 bases at V and 1 base at J, with 12 bases in the middle. The CDR3 region is CASSPGDLSYNEQFF. The sequenced part of the CDR3 DNA is TGCGCCAGCAGCCCAGGGGACCTTTCCTACAATGAG.

Many counts were recorded for this clone. With the read ending 3 residues before the CDR3 end, the germline J gene is used to fill in that end. The rearrangement joins TRBV18 to TRBJ2-7; weak D call: TRBD1 (5 bases). Germline-derived CDR1 and CDR2 are KGHSH and LQKENI. Between the trimmed V and J ends, which lost 0 bases and 0 bases, there was a span of 12 bases. The CDR3 loop spans 16 amino acids. The sequenced part of the CDR3 DNA is TGTGCCAGCTCACCACCGTGGGTGGACAACTCCTACGAG. It codes for CASSPPWVDNSYE. The CDR3, in full, reads CASSPPWVDNSYEQYF.

This clone was seen many times. The read ends 3 residues before the CDR3 terminus; that terminus is restored from the germline J gene. The chain couples TRBV6-2 or TRBV6-3 to TRBJ1-1; no reliable D call. Trimming took off 0 bases at V and 5 bases at J, with 10 bases between the two ends. The CDR3 loop spans 14 amino acids. Per the germline V gene, CDR1 is MNHEY and CDR2 is SVGEGT. CDR3 protein: CASSYSRGGTEAFF. CDR3 bases read: TGTGCCAGCAGTTACTCTCGGGGTGGAACTGAA.

In its sample, this clone was seen many times. The DNA ends 3 residues before the CDR3 does, and the rest of the CDR3 is filled in from the germline J gene. The V and J genes are TRBV6-1 and TRBJ1-1, with 7 bases fitting TRBD1. In germline, CDR1 is MNHNS, CDR2 SASEGT. With 0 bases clipped from V and 4 bases from J, the junction kept 11 bases outside the gene matches. The CDR3 totals 17 residues. CDR3 residues: CASSEALLRGRGTEAFF. CDR3 DNA, as far as it was read: TGTGCCAGCAGTGAAGCGCTTCTTAGGGGGCGAGGCACTGAA.

This clone was counted many times. The read falls 3 residues short of the CDR3 end, and the missing part is taken from the germline J gene. The chain links TRBV18 to TRBJ2-5, with D perhaps matching TRBD1 or TRBD2 (5 bases each). The CDR3 covers 13 residues. V was trimmed by 8 bases and J by 3 bases, leaving 13 bases between them. The germline V gene has CDR1 KGHSH and CDR2 LQKENI. The CDR3 bases that were read are TGTGCCAGCGCCTCCCAGGGAGAAGAGACC. As protein: CASASQGEET. The CDR3, in full, reads CASASQGEETQYF.

In the case of this clone: The read terminates 3 residues before the CDR3 end, so the remaining end is supplied by the germline J gene. J is TRBJ1-5 and V is TRBV19; D unresolved. CDR1 LNHDA and CDR2 SQIVND come from the germline V gene (reference sequence). The CDR3 is made up of 16 amino acids. V shed 2 bases and J shed 0 bases, with 11 bases lying between them. The part of the CDR3 DNA that was read is TGTGCCAGTAGTATATCCCCCAGGAGTAGCAATCAGCCC. Amino acids: CASSISPRSSNQP. The CDR3 as a whole reads CASSISPRSSNQPQHF.

This clone was found many times. Read data end 3 residues before the CDR3 end; the end is taken from the germline J gene. V gene TRBV19 combines with J gene TRBJ2-3; 9 bases are a match to TRBD2. Trimming removed 5 bases from V and 3 bases from J; junction bases left unmatched: 9. The germline V gene has CDR1 LNHDA and CDR2 SQIVND (reference sequence). The CDR3 is 16 amino acids. CDR3 bases read: TGTGCCAGTAGTGCGATAGCGGGAGCCTTGACAGATACG. This codes for CASSAIAGALTDT. Given in full, the CDR3 is CASSAIAGALTDTQYF.

This clone has a count of ten or more. The CDR3 is cut off 3 residues early in the read; its end comes from the germline J gene. The rearrangement uses TRBV7-3 and TRBJ2-2; D is undetermined. Germline V gives CDR1 SGHTA, CDR2 FQGTGA. Trimming removed 5 bases from V and 7 bases from J, with 8 bases in between. The CDR3 is 12 amino acids. This CDR3 is CASSGPFGELFF. The CDR3 DNA, read in part, is TGTGCCAGCAGCGGGCCGTTCGGGGAG.

The table lists this clone with many counts. The CDR3 end lies 3 residues beyond the end of the read and is filled in from the germline J gene. The rearrangement uses TRBV6-2 or TRBV6-3 and TRBJ1-2; D perhaps matches TRBD1 (5 bases). CDR1 and CDR2 from the germline V gene are MNHEY and SVGEGT. This CDR3 has 15 residues. Between the trimmed V and J ends, which lost 0 bases and 3 bases, there was a span of 11 bases. CDR3 loop: CASSYSMSRDYGYTF. The CDR3 DNA, read in part, is TGTGCCAGCAGTTACTCGATGTCCAGGGACTATGGC.

This clone has at least ten counts. The sequence runs out 3 residues before the end of the CDR3; the remainder is reconstructed from the germline J gene. The rearrangement joins TRBV7-2 to TRBJ2-2, with D maybe TRBD1 (6 bases). This CDR3 has 14 residues. CDR1 and CDR2 from the germline V gene are SGHTA and FQGNSA. Between the trimmed V and J ends, which lost 5 bases and 1 base, there was a span of 8 bases. The sequenced part of the CDR3 DNA is TGTGCCAGCAGCGTGGGACAGAACACCGGGGAG. Translation: CASSVGQNTGE. The complete CDR3 protein is CASSVGQNTGELFF.

In this sample, this clone turned up many times. The observed sequence ends 3 residues before the CDR3 terminus, with the missing tail filled in from the germline J gene. The V gene is TRBV10-1, the J gene TRBJ1-1; D is undetermined. This CDR3 has 13 amino acids. Germline CDR1 reads WNHNN; CDR2 reads SYGVQD (reference sequence). This CDR3 reads CASSPRQKSGAFF. The CDR3 bases that were read are TGCGCCAGCAGTCCCCGCCAGAAATCAGGA.

This clone was seen at least ten times. The read falls 3 residues short of the CDR3 end, and the missing part is taken from the germline J gene. This sequence joins TRBV11-2 and TRBJ1-4, with D possibly being TRBD1 (6 bases). CDR1 is SGHAT, CDR2 FQNNGV, per germline. This CDR3 is 15 amino acids long. V was shortened by 1 base and J by 5 bases, with 11 bases between the two germline ends. CDR3 DNA (partial): TGTGCCAGCAGCTTAGTGGGGCAGGGGAATGAAAAA. Amino acids: CASSLVGQGNEK. The entire CDR3 sequence reads CASSLVGQGNEKLFF.

Many counts were recorded for this clone. The DNA ends 3 residues before the CDR3 does, and the rest of the CDR3 is filled in from the germline J gene. This chain joins TRBV5-1 and TRBJ2-5, with a tentative D call TRBD2 (5 bases). Per germline, CDR1 SGHRS and CDR2 YFSETQ. Deletions cut 0 bases from V and 3 bases from J, with 12 bases between. The CDR3 totals 15 residues. The CDR3 sequence: CASSLVSAPKETQYF. CDR3 DNA, as far as it was read: TGCGCCAGCAGCTTGGTTAGCGCCCCTAAAGAGACC. Based on the CDR3 plus reference TRBV5-1 and TRBJ2-5, the full variable domain is KAGVTQTPRYLIKTRGQQVTLSCSPISGHRSVSWYQQTPGQGLQFLFEYFSETQRNKGNFPGRFSGRQFSNSRSEMNVSTLELGDSALYLCASSLVSAPKETQYFGPGTRLLVL.

In its sample, this clone was seen many times. The CDR3 goes on 3 residues after the read ends, and that part is filled in from the germline J gene. V usage is TRBV5-1 and J usage is TRBJ2-1, with 9 bases aligning to TRBD2. V dropped 3 bases and J dropped 9; count of bases not matched to a gene: 13. The CDR3 has 16 amino acids. Germline CDR1 SGHRS, CDR2 YFSETQ. Partial CDR3 DNA: TGCGCCAGCAGCTCGGTACCGGGACTAGCTCAGGGTGAG. Translating it yields CASSSVPGLAQGE. The full CDR3 sequence reads CASSSVPGLAQGEQFF. The complete variable domain, with remaining parts taken from reference TRBV5-1 and TRBJ2-1, reads KAGVTQTPRYLIKTRGQQVTLSCSPISGHRSVSWYQQTPGQGLQFLFEYFSETQRNKGNFPGRFSGRQFSNSRSEMNVSTLELGDSALYLCASSSVPGLAQGEQFFGPGTRLTVL.

This clone was observed at least ten times. Sequencing ends 3 residues short of the CDR3 end; the germline J gene provides the rest. V is TRBV19 and J is TRBJ1-2, with D possibly TRBD1 on 6 matching bases. The V and J ends lost 0 bases and 5 bases respectively, with 10 bases between them. Germline-derived CDR1 and CDR2 are LNHDA and SQIVND (reference sequence). The CDR3 consists of 14 residues. CDR3 residues: CASSIEGQGYGYTF. CDR3 DNA, as far as it was read: TGTGCCAGTAGTATAGAGGGACAAGGGTATGGC.

This clone was observed many times. The observed sequence ends 3 residues before the CDR3 terminus, with the missing tail filled in from the germline J gene. The V call is TRBV14, the J call TRBJ2-3; maybe TRBD1 (6 bases). The germline V gene encodes CDR1 SGHDN and CDR2 FVKESK. The CDR3 is 11 amino acids. The germline V and J ends were trimmed by 5 bases and 8 bases, with 8 bases remaining between them. The CDR3 DNA, read in part, is TGTGCCAGCAGCGGGGGCGGTACG. It is translated as CASSGGGT. The whole CDR3 reads CASSGGGTQYF.